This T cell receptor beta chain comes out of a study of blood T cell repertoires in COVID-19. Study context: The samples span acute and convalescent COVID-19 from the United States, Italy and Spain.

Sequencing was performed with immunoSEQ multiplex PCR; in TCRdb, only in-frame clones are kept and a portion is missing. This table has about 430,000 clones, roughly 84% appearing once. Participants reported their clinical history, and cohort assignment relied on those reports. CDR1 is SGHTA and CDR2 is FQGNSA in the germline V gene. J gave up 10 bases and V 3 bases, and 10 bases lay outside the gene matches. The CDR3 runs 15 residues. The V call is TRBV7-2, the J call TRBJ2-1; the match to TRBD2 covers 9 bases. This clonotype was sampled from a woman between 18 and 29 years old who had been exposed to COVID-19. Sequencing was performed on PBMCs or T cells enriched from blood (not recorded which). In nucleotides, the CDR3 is TGTGCCAGCAGCTTGCAACCGGGACTAGCAAGCGAGCAGTTCTTC. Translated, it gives CASSLQPGLASEQFF.